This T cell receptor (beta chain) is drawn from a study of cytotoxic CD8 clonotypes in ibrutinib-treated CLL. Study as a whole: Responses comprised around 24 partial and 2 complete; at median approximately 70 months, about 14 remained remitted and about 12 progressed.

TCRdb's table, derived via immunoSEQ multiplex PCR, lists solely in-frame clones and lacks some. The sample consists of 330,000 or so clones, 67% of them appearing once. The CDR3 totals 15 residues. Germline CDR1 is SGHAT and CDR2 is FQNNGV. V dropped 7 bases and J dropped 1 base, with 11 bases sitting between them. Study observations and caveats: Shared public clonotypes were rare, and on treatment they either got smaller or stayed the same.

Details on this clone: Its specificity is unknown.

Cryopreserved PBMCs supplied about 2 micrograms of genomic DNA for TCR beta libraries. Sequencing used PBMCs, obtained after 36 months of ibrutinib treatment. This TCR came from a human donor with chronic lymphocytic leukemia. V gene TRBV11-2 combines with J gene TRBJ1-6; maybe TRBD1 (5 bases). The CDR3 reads CASTTRESYNSPLHF. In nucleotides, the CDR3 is TGTGCCAGCACCACCAGGGAATCCTATAATTCACCCCTCCACTTT.